The 26 T cell receptor beta chains below all came from one sample that was sequenced in a study of blood T cells in healthy people across ages. PCR was performed a second time for roughly 7 to 11 cycles using a sample-barcoded 5' primer and a J-beta primer mix. Each CDR3 protein gets one entry after TCRdb re-called the 5' RACE reads with MiXCR. Found here are over 1,300,000 distinct CDR3 sequences, roughly 60% of them singletons; the top ten hold about 6.7%. Sequencing was done on a sample of blood. The receptor set was obtained from a man younger than 30 in good health.

V gene TRBV15 combines with J gene TRBJ2-7; D is possibly TRBD2 (5 bases). Germline assignment: CDR1 LNHNV and CDR2 YYDKDF (reference sequence). V dropped 0 bases and J dropped 7 bases, with 16 bases sitting between them. The CDR3 covers 15 residues. The CDR3 is CATSRDPGLAEEQYF. In DNA, the CDR3 is TGTGCCACCAGCAGAGATCCCGGACTCGCTGAAGAGCAGTACTTC.

V is TRBV20-1 and J is TRBJ1-2; no firm D call. CDR1 and CDR2 (germline): DFQATT, SNEGSKA (reference sequence). The CDR3 spans 13 residues. The ends were cut back, 1 base at V and 1 base at J, with 7 bases in the middle. The CDR3 nucleotides are TGCAGTGCTAGAGGCGCACTTAACTATGGCTACACCTTC. It yields the protein CSARGALNYGYTF.

This chain connects TRBV7-2 to TRBJ2-5; D gene uncertain. Germline assignment: CDR1 SGHTA and CDR2 FQGNSA. This CDR3 has 16 amino acids. V lost 4 bases, J lost 5 bases, and 20 bases lay in between. The CDR3 protein is CASSSLWTVPGETQYF. Here the CDR3 DNA reads TGTGCCAGCAGCTCCTTGTGGACGGTGCCCGGGGAGACCCAGTACTTC.

The chain combines TRBV20-1 with TRBJ2-3; possible D gene TRBD2, 5 bases. The CDR3 covers 11 residues. The V end was cut by 6 bases, the J end by 8 bases, with 12 bases between. Germline lookup yields CDR1 DFQATT and CDR2 SNEGSKA (reference sequence). CDR3 nucleotides: TGCAGTGCGCATCGGGGTACTACGCAGTATTTT. Residues: CSAHRGTTQYF.

This clonotype occurred a few times. The CDR3 here is CASSFSRTDTQYF. The CDR3 DNA is TGTGCCAGCAGCTTCTCCCGCACAGATACGCAGTATTTT. The rearrangement joins TRBV27 to TRBJ2-3; no clear D. This CDR3 contains 13 residues. V was cut by 6 bases and J by 1 base, with 8 bases left in between. Germline CDR1 and CDR2: MNHEY and SMNVEV (reference sequence).

Notes on this clonotype: A read error may produce the germline difference seen at one junction end. The chain employs TRBV12-3 or TRBV12-4 and TRBJ2-7, with 8 bases that match TRBD2. The CDR3 loop spans 14 amino acids. The CDR3 region has the DNA TGTGCCAGCAGTGTAGCGGGACCCTCCTACGAGCAGTACTTC. Translated: CASSVAGPSYEQYF.

V usage is TRBV18 and J usage is TRBJ1-4, with D possibly matching TRBD1 (6 bases). The CDR3 contains 16 residues. CDR1 KGHSH and CDR2 LQKENI come from the germline V gene. V dropped 6 bases and J dropped 8 bases, with 22 bases sitting between them. The CDR3 nucleotides read TGTGCCAGCTCCCAAGACGACAGGAACGGGGAGGAAAAACTGTTTTTT. Translating it yields CASSQDDRNGEEKLFF. Based on the CDR3 plus reference TRBV18 and TRBJ1-4, the full variable domain is NAGVMQNPRHLVRRRGQEARLRCSPMKGHSHVYWYRQLPEEGLKFMVYLQKENIIDESGMPKERFSAEFPKEGPSILRIQQVVRGDSAAYFCASSQDDRNGEEKLFFGSGTQLSVL.

This clonotype was picked up one time. The genes are TRBV5-6 and TRBJ1-5, with D possibly being TRBD1 (6 bases). There are 14 residues in the CDR3. The germline V and J ends were trimmed by 4 bases and 9 bases, with 17 bases remaining between them. Germline lookup yields CDR1 SGHDT and CDR2 YYEEEE. CDR3 protein: CASSLAGQLRPQHF. CDR3 coding DNA: TGTGCCAGCAGCCTGGCCGGACAGCTACGGCCCCAGCATTTT.

CDR3 nucleotides: TGTGCCAGCAGGCGAGGCATCTACGAGCAGTACTTC. Protein product: CASRRGIYEQYF. The rearrangement uses TRBV28 and TRBJ2-7; D remains unclear. Trimming cost V 6 bases and J 3 bases, with 9 bases left between them. CDR1 is MDHEN, CDR2 SYDVKM, per germline. The CDR3 loop spans 12 amino acids.

The chain employs TRBV6-2 or TRBV6-3 and TRBJ2-7; D may be TRBD1 (6 bases). V gave up 10 bases and J gave up 6 bases, with 19 bases separating them. The CDR3 spans 13 residues. The germline CDR1 and CDR2 sequences are MNHEY and SVGEGT. The CDR3 here is CATAPRGGAEQYF. CDR3 sequence (DNA): TGTGCCACCGCTCCGCGTGGGGGCGCCGAGCAGTACTTC.

This sequence joins TRBV9 and TRBJ2-1; D is unclear. The CDR3 contains 13 residues. CDR1 is SGDLS and CDR2 is YYNGEE in the germline V gene. V was cut by 0 bases and J by 8 bases, with 9 bases left in between. The CDR3 sequence: CASSVVTSHEQFF. The CDR3, as DNA: TGTGCCAGCAGCGTAGTTACGAGCCATGAGCAGTTCTTC.

This clonotype was counted a few times. The rearrangement links TRBV29-1 to TRBJ2-1; D is unclear. Deletions cut 6 bases from V and 0 bases from J, with 12 bases between. The CDR3 covers 14 residues. Germline-derived CDR1 and CDR2 are SQVTM and ANQGSEA. CDR3 loop: CSVLTRSSYNEQFF. In DNA, the CDR3 is TGCAGCGTCCTGACTCGTAGCTCCTACAATGAGCAGTTCTTC.

J is TRBJ2-5 and V is TRBV25-1, with D possibly being TRBD1 or TRBD2 (5 bases each). Germline CDR1 is MGHDK and CDR2 is SYGVNS. The CDR3 length is 17 residues. V lost 2 bases and J lost 3, with 19 bases in between. CDR3 nucleotides: TGTGCCAGCAGTGAAGTCTCAGGGATCGGGGTGGAAGAGACCCAGTACTTC. Translated: CASSEVSGIGVEETQYF. Using reference TRBV25-1 and TRBJ2-5 for the parts outside the CDR3, the full variable domain is EADIYQTPRYLVIGTGKKITLECSQTMGHDKMYWYQQDPGMELHLIHYSYGVNSTEKGDLSSESTVSRIRTEHFPLTLESARPSHTSQYLCASSEVSGIGVEETQYFGPGTRLLVL.

The chain links TRBV3-1 to TRBJ2-7, with no clear D. There are 14 residues in the CDR3. CDR1 is LGHDT and CDR2 is YNNKEL in the germline V gene (reference sequence). V gave up 0 bases and J gave up 2 bases, with 8 bases separating them. CDR3 in DNA: TGTGCCAGCAGCCAAGATGTCAGGACCTACGAGCAGTACTTC. It is translated as CASSQDVRTYEQYF.

This sequence joins TRBV4-1 and TRBJ1-5, with 8 bases fitting TRBD1. V gave up 3 bases and J gave up 0 bases; unmatched junction bases: 10. There are 18 residues in the CDR3. Germline-derived CDR1 and CDR2 are MGHRA and YSYEKL. CDR3 coding DNA: TGCGCCAGCAGCCAGAATGACAGGGGCCCATTTAGCAATCAGCCCCAGCATTTT. It translates to CASSQNDRGPFSNQPQHF.

V gene TRBV30 combines with J gene TRBJ2-7, with D unresolved. Trimming pared 3 bases from V and 5 bases from J, leaving 14 bases between. Looked up from germline, CDR1 is GTSNPN and CDR2 is SVGIG (reference sequence). The CDR3 is 13 residues long. The DNA of the CDR3 is TGTGCCTGGAGAGGTGTGGGTAGGAACGAGCAGTACTTC. Its translation: CAWRGVGRNEQYF.

This clonotype came up a few times. V is TRBV6-2 or TRBV6-3 and J is TRBJ2-6; no definite D call. CDR1 MNHEY and CDR2 SVGEGT come from the germline V gene. Trimming removed 0 bases at V and 4 bases at J, with 4 bases between. The CDR3 covers 14 residues. This chain's CDR3 is CASSYSRGANVLTF. The CDR3 DNA reads TGTGCCAGCAGTTACTCACGGGGGGCCAACGTCCTGACTTTC.

The chain carries TRBV2 and TRBJ1-1, with 7 positions matching TRBD1. The CDR3 extends over 13 amino acids. Trimming cost V 6 bases and J 6 bases; bases outside gene matches: 7. Germline V gene lookup returns CDR1 SNHLY and CDR2 FYNNEI. The CDR3 loop reads CASRRQGMSEAFF. CDR3 coding DNA: TGTGCCAGCAGGAGACAGGGAATGTCTGAAGCTTTCTTT. Supplemented by reference TRBV2 and TRBJ1-1, the full variable domain reads EPEVTQTPSHQVTQMGQEVILRCVPISNHLYFYWYRQILGQKVEFLVSFYNNEISEKSEIFDDQFSVERPDGSNFTLKIRSTKLEDSAMYFCASRRQGMSEAFFGQGTRLTVV.

V is TRBV20-1 and J is TRBJ2-5; D might be TRBD2 (5 bases). CDR1 and CDR2 (germline): DFQATT, SNEGSKA (reference sequence). V gave up 0 bases and J gave up 5 bases, with 13 bases separating them. The length of the CDR3 is 14 residues. For the CDR3, the DNA is TGCAGTGCTAGAGAGCCCCGAGAGCGGGAGACCCAGTACTTC. Encoded protein: CSAREPRERETQYF.

CDR3: CSARDLLRRETGELFF. In nucleotides, the CDR3 is TGCAGTGCTAGAGATCTGCTGAGGAGGGAAACCGGGGAGCTGTTTTTT. The chain combines TRBV20-1 with TRBJ2-2, with TRBD2 as a possible D gene (6 bases). There are 16 residues in the CDR3. The germline V gene encodes CDR1 DFQATT and CDR2 SNEGSKA (reference sequence). The germline V and J ends were trimmed by 0 bases and 5 bases, with 16 bases remaining between them.

The chain joins TRBV5-1 to TRBJ2-1, with D maybe TRBD2 (6 bases). CDR3 length: 16 amino acids. V was trimmed by 0 bases and J by 0 bases, leaving 10 bases between them. Germline V gene lookup returns CDR1 SGHRS and CDR2 YFSETQ. The CDR3 reads CASSLDFSGSYNEQFF. CDR3 DNA sequence: TGCGCCAGCAGCTTGGATTTTAGCGGCTCCTACAATGAGCAGTTCTTC.

The chain is built from TRBV4-3 and TRBJ2-1, with 7 positions matching TRBD2. Germline V gene data show CDR1 as LGHNA and CDR2 as YSLEER. The V gene end was trimmed by 2 bases and the J gene end by 8 bases; junction bases not matched to a gene: 6. The length of the CDR3 is 14 residues. The DNA for the CDR3 is TGCGCCAGCAGCCAAACTAGCGACATTGATGAGCAGTTCTTC. Its translation: CASSQTSDIDEQFF.

The chain couples TRBV11-2 to TRBJ1-2; D unclear. Germline assignment: CDR1 SGHAT and CDR2 FQNNGV. The CDR3 covers 15 residues. V was pared by 4 bases and J by 2 bases, with 14 bases between. CDR3 region: CASSSIRAINYGYTF. The CDR3 DNA reads as TGTGCCAGCAGCTCTATCCGGGCCATAAACTATGGCTACACCTTC.

The chain joins TRBV4-1 to TRBJ1-1; no reliable D call. V lost 0 bases to trimming and J lost 1 base, with 12 bases between them. Germline V lookup: CDR1 MGHRA, CDR2 YSYEKL. CDR3 length: 16 residues. The CDR3 bases are TGCGCCAGCAGCCAAGATCCAGGAGGAGGGAACACTGAAGCTTTCTTT. Its protein product is CASSQDPGGGNTEAFF.

This clonotype has more than one count but fewer than ten. The junction and the germline gene differ at one end; a read error may be behind it. The chain couples TRBV15 to TRBJ2-3, with D possibly being TRBD1 (6 bases). This CDR3 spans 16 amino acids. CDR1 LNHNV and CDR2 YYDKDF come from the germline V gene (reference sequence). CDR3 in DNA: TGTGCCACCAGCAGAGAGAGGGGGTCTAGCATAGATACGCAGTATTTT. This encodes CATSRERGSSIDTQYF.

This sequence joins TRBV4-2 and TRBJ2-1, with a possible D match to TRBD2 (5 bases). Near its end, the DNA agrees better with TRBJ2-7, so the J call may be wrong. Germline CDR1 is LGHNA and CDR2 is YNFKEQ. The CDR3 contains 15 residues. The CDR3 DNA follows: TGTGCCAGCAGCCAAGCGGGGATCTCCTACAATGAGCAGTACTTC. Protein: CASSQAGISYNEQYF.